Presented here are 19 T cell receptor beta chains from one specimen sequenced in a study of cytomegalovirus exposure and HLA in healthy donors. Primers: 60 Vbeta forward and 13 Jbeta reverse. The data were produced by immunoSEQ multiplex PCR, yet TCRdb's version contains in-frame clones alone and is incomplete. The sample shows roughly 90,000 clones, roughly four fifths of them seen only once. Sequences were obtained from PBMCs. The source is a woman in her forties in good health and CMV-seropositive.

The chain combines TRBV9 with TRBJ2-1; 14 positions agree with TRBD2. The ends lost 0 bases at V and 4 bases at J; junction bases unmatched: 6. The germline CDR1 and CDR2 sequences are SGDLS and YYNGEE. This CDR3 contains 18 residues. This CDR3 is CASSVGLAGGAKYNEQFF. The CDR3 DNA follows: TGTGCCAGCAGCGTAGGACTAGCGGGAGGGGCAAAATACAATGAGCAGTTCTTC.

The chain carries TRBV7-3 and TRBJ2-1; D might be TRBD2 (5 bases). Per germline, CDR1 SGHTA and CDR2 FQGTGA. The CDR3 consists of 13 residues. The V and J ends lost 5 bases and 9 bases respectively, with 14 bases between them. DNA of the CDR3: TGTGCCAGCAGCCTCACTAGTATGGCTGAGCAGTTCTTC. It is translated as CASSLTSMAEQFF.

This clone came up a few times. The rearrangement uses TRBV7-3 and TRBJ2-2, with TRBD1 as a possible D gene (6 bases). Germline values: CDR1 SGHTA, CDR2 FQGTGA. This CDR3 is built from 14 residues. V lost 5 bases and J 2 bases, leaving 9 bases between the germline ends. The CDR3 coding sequence is TGTGCCAGCAGCCTGGGACATAACACCGGGGAGCTGTTTTTT. Protein: CASSLGHNTGELFF.

The chain employs TRBV28 and TRBJ2-7; D perhaps matches TRBD1 (5 bases). The germline CDR1 and CDR2 sequences are MDHEN and SYDVKM. Trimming removed 4 bases at V and 3 bases at J, with 16 bases between. The CDR3 totals 15 residues. In DNA form, the CDR3 reads TGTGCCAGCAGTTCCCCCCCGGCAGGGTTCTACGAGCAGTACTTC. Translated: CASSSPPAGFYEQYF.

The rearrangement uses TRBV5-6 and TRBJ2-4; no firm D call. This CDR3 spans 16 amino acids. Germline-derived CDR1 and CDR2 are SGHDT and YYEEEE. V was pared by 3 bases and J by 0 bases, with 13 bases between. In DNA form, the CDR3 reads TGTGCCAGCAGCTCCGCTGCACAGTTAGCCAAAAACATTCAGTACTTC. Residues: CASSSAAQLAKNIQYF.

The chain combines TRBV10-3 with TRBJ2-5; perhaps TRBD1 as D (5 bases). TRBJ2-7 matches the DNA end more closely, so the J call is doubtful. The CDR3 loop spans 13 amino acids. Per the germline V gene, CDR1 is ENHRY and CDR2 is SYGVKD. The CDR3 DNA reads TGTGCCATCACGGTTCAGGGCACTAACGAGCAGTACTTC. This codes for CAITVQGTNEQYF.

The chain joins TRBV11-2 to TRBJ1-3, with 9 bases identical to TRBD1. The J segment lost 4 bases and the V segment lost 7 bases, leaving 5 bases of the junction unmatched. The germline V gene has CDR1 SGHAT and CDR2 FQNNGV. The CDR3 loop spans 14 amino acids. As DNA, the CDR3 is TGTGCCAGCAACTCCGGGACAGGGGGAAACACCATATATTTT. It specifies CASNSGTGGNTIYF.

The chain uses TRBV18 and TRBJ1-1; maybe TRBD1 (5 bases). Germline V gene lookup returns CDR1 KGHSH and CDR2 LQKENI. Between the trimmed V and J ends, which lost 1 base and 1 base, there was a span of 16 bases. The CDR3 covers 17 residues. The CDR3 region is CASSPRRREGTNTEAFF. The DNA for the CDR3 is TGTGCCAGCTCACCACGACGGAGGGAGGGGACGAACACTGAAGCTTTCTTT. The whole variable domain, filled in from reference TRBV18 and TRBJ1-1, reads NAGVMQNPRHLVRRRGQEARLRCSPMKGHSHVYWYRQLPEEGLKFMVYLQKENIIDESGMPKERFSAEFPKEGPSILRIQQVVRGDSAAYFCASSPRRREGTNTEAFFGQGTRLTVV.

This chain uses TRBV7-2 with TRBJ1-4, with 7 nucleotides matching TRBD1. With 5 bases clipped from V and 8 bases from J, the junction kept 8 bases outside the gene matches. The CDR3 totals 14 residues. The V gene's germline CDR1 is SGHTA and CDR2 FQGNSA. Written as DNA, the CDR3 is TGTGCCAGCAGCCCCGACAGGGTTGGCGAAAAACTGTTTTTT. Translation gives CASSPDRVGEKLFF.

The chain uses TRBV7-6 and TRBJ2-1, with 8 positions matching TRBD2. The V segment lost 2 bases and the J segment 1 base; nucleotides outside the gene matches: 1. Germline CDR1 is SGHVS and CDR2 is FNYEAQ. This CDR3 region has 15 residues. The CDR3 sequence: CASSLSSGSYNEQFF. For the CDR3, the DNA is TGTGCCAGCAGCTTATCTAGCGGGTCCTACAATGAGCAGTTCTTC.

The chain carries TRBV7-2 and TRBJ1-5; D is undetermined. Trimming cost V 4 bases and J 7 bases, with 11 bases left between them. Per the germline V gene, CDR1 is SGHTA and CDR2 is FQGNSA. The CDR3 loop spans 13 amino acids. DNA for the CDR3: TGTGCCAGCAGCTCCCAGGTCGACCAGCCCCAGCATTTT. This gives the protein CASSSQVDQPQHF.

V usage is TRBV13 and J usage is TRBJ1-2; 9 bases agree with TRBD1. Unmatched junction bases numbered 8, after V lost 4 bases and J lost 2 bases. This CDR3 spans 16 amino acids. CDR1 PRHDT and CDR2 FYEKMQ come from the germline V gene (reference sequence). CDR3 nucleotides: TGTGCCAGCAGCTGGGGCACAGGGGGCGCGAACTATGGCTACACCTTC. Translation gives CASSWGTGGANYGYTF. Full variable domain (rest looked up from reference TRBV13 and TRBJ1-2): AAGVIQSPRHLIKEKRETATLKCYPIPRHDTVYWYQQGPGQDPQFLISFYEKMQSDKGSIPDRFSAQQFSDYHSELNMSSLELGDSALYFCASSWGTGGANYGYTFGSGTRLTVV.

V is TRBV2 and J is TRBJ1-5; D ambiguous. The CDR3 is made up of 15 amino acids. Germline V gene sequence: CDR1 SNHLY, CDR2 FYNNEI. V was shortened by 6 bases and J by 7 bases, with 19 bases between the two germline ends. The CDR3 sequence: CASRTGPLGGQPQHF. Written as DNA, the CDR3 is TGTGCCAGCAGGACCGGGCCACTAGGAGGACAGCCCCAGCATTTT. Using reference TRBV2 and TRBJ1-5 for the parts outside the CDR3, the full variable domain is EPEVTQTPSHQVTQMGQEVILRCVPISNHLYFYWYRQILGQKVEFLVSFYNNEISEKSEIFDDQFSVERPDGSNFTLKIRSTKLEDSAMYFCASRTGPLGGQPQHFGDGTRLSIL.

V usage is TRBV20-1 and J usage is TRBJ1-2; D unresolved. CDR1 DFQATT and CDR2 SNEGSKA come from the germline V gene (reference sequence). V lost 1 base to trimming and J lost 5 bases, with 5 bases between them. The length of the CDR3 is 11 residues. The CDR3 is CSARAMYGYTF. CDR3 sequence (DNA): TGCAGTGCTAGAGCAATGTATGGCTACACCTTC.

This chain uses TRBV7-9 with TRBJ2-2; D uncertain. V was clipped by 2 bases and J by 0 bases, with 7 bases between them. Germline V gene data show CDR1 as SEHNR and CDR2 as FQNEAQ (reference sequence). The CDR3 extends over 15 amino acids. The CDR3 DNA sequence: TGTGCCAGCAGCTTATCCGTAGCGAACACCGGGGAGCTGTTTTTT. Its translation: CASSLSVANTGELFF.

The chain combines TRBV18 with TRBJ2-5; D not certain. V lost 3 bases and J 5 bases, leaving 10 bases between the germline ends. The CDR3 has 13 residues. Germline lookup yields CDR1 KGHSH and CDR2 LQKENI. The CDR3 sequence: CASSPPGVETQYF. The CDR3 DNA follows: TGTGCCAGCTCACCGCCGGGTGTTGAGACCCAGTACTTC.

The gene calls are TRBV2 and TRBJ2-7, with D maybe TRBD1 (5 bases). From germline, CDR1 is SNHLY and CDR2 FYNNEI. The CDR3 has 13 residues. Trimming removed 7 bases at V and 1 base at J, with 11 bases between. The CDR3 spells CASIPGMSYEQYF. The CDR3 DNA reads TGTGCCAGCATCCCAGGGATGTCCTACGAGCAGTACTTC.

There are a few counts of this clone. J is TRBJ1-6 and V is TRBV6-5, with TRBD1 identical over 9 bases. J was trimmed by 10 bases and V by 1 base; bases with no gene match: 5. CDR3 size: 15 residues. In germline, CDR1 is MNHEY, CDR2 SVGAGI. CDR3 DNA: TGTGCCAGCAGTTACTATAGGGACAGGGAATCACCCCTCCACTTT. It is translated as CASSYYRDRESPLHF.

This clone was observed a few times. The rearrangement links TRBV6-1 to TRBJ2-7, with TRBD1 matching over 9 bases. Germline V gene lookup returns CDR1 MNHNS and CDR2 SASEGT. The CDR3 sequence is 14 residues long. Germline trimming cut 5 bases from V and 4 bases from J; bases unmatched to any gene: 6. CDR3 bases: TGTGCCAGCAGTACAGGACAGGGGCTATACGAGCAGTACTTC. This translates into CASSTGQGLYEQYF.